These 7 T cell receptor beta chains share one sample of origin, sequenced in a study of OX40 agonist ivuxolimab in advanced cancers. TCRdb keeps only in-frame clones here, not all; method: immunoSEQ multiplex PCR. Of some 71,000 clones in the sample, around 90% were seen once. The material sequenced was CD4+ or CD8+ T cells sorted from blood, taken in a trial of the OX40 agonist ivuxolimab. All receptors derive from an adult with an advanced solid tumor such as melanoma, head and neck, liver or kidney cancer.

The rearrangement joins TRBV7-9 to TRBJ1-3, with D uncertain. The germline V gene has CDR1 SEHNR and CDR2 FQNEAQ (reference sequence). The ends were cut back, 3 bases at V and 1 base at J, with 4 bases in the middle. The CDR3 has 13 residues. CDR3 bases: TGTGCCAGCAGCTTCCCATCTGGAAACACCATATATTTT. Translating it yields CASSFPSGNTIYF. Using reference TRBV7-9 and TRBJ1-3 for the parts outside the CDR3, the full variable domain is DTGVSQNPRHKITKRGQNVTFRCDPISEHNRLYWYRQTLGQGPEFLTYFQNEAQLEKSRLLSDRFSAERPKGSFSTLEIQRTEQGDSAMYLCASSFPSGNTIYFGEGSWLTVV.

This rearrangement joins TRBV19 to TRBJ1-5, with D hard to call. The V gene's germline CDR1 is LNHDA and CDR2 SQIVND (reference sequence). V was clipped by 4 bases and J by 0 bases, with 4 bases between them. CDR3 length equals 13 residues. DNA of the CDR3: TGTGCCAGTAGTACCCTTAGCAATCAGCCCCAGCATTTT. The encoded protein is CASSTLSNQPQHF.

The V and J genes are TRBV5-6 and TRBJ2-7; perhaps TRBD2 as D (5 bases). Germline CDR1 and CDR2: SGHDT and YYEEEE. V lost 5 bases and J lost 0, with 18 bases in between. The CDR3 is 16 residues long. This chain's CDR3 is CASRSGDGGYSYEQYF. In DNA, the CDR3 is TGTGCCAGCAGATCTGGAGACGGCGGGTACTCCTACGAGCAGTACTTC.

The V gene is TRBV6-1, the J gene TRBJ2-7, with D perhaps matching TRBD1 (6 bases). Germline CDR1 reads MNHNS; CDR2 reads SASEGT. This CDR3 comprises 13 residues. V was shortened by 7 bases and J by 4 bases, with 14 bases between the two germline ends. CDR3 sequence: CASTTGSSYEQYF. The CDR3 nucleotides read TGTGCCAGCACCACAGGGAGTTCTTACGAGCAGTACTTC.

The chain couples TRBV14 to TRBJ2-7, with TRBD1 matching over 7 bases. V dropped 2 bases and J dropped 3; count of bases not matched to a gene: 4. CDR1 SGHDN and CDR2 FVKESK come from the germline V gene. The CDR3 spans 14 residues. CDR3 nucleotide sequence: TGTGCCAGCAGCCAAACGACAGGGTACTACGAGCAGTACTTC. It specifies CASSQTTGYYEQYF.

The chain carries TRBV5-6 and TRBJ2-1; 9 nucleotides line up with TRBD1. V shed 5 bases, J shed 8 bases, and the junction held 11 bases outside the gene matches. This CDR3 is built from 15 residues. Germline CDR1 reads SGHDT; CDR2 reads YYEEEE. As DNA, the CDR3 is TGTGCCAGCAGTCAAACCGGGACAGGGTTTTATGAGCAGTTCTTC. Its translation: CASSQTGTGFYEQFF. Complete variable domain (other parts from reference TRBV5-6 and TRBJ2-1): DAGVTQSPTHLIKTRGQQVTLRCSPKSGHDTVSWYQQALGQGPQFIFQYYEEEERQRGNFPDRFSGHQFPNYSSELNVNALLLGDSALYLCASSQTGTGFYEQFFGPGTRLTVL.

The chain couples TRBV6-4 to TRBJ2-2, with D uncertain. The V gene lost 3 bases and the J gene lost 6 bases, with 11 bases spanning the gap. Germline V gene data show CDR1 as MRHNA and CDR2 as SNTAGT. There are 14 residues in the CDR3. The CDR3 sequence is CASSEESYSGELFF. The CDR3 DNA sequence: TGTGCCAGCAGTGAAGAAAGCTATTCCGGGGAGCTGTTTTTT.